This T cell receptor beta chain was profiled in a study of naive and memory T cell subsets. An equimolar mix of two oligonucleotides served as the beta constant-region primer for TRBC1 and TRBC2. Nested alpha and beta constant-region primers with the SP2 primer drove four PCR rounds on ligated cDNA. TCRdb itself ran the UMI-ligation and nested PCR reads through MiXCR, one entry per CDR3 protein. The sample holds some 83,000 distinct CDR3 sequences, roughly 9.2% seen once. This clonotype has just a few counts. The CDR3 totals 14 residues. Trimming removed 11 bases from V and 8 bases from J, with 21 bases in between. Germline V gives CDR1 LNHDA, CDR2 SQIVND (reference sequence). CD4+ T cell IFNgamma after overnight CMV lysate exposure gave donor CMV status. Cells stained for CD3, CD4, CD8, CD45RA and CD27 were sorted into four subsets.

The clonotype was recovered from a human donor in good health. The sequenced sample was naive CD8+ T cells from blood. The V call is TRBV19, the J call TRBJ2-2; D may be TRBD2 (5 bases). CDR3 region: CASIGGPQRGELFF. The CDR3, as DNA: TGTGCCTCGATCGGAGGACCCCAGCGAGGGGAGCTGTTTTTT.